Below, 8 T cell receptor beta chains from the same sample are listed, as sequenced in a study of early T cells in non-severe SARS-CoV-2 infection. Each CDR3 protein is one row after TCRdb ran MiXCR on the 5' RACE reads. The sample comprises approximately 52,000 distinct CDR3 sequences, 8% to 8.5% of which are singletons, and 9.4% rests with the top ten. The material sequenced was whole blood. These receptors all come from an adult who was a healthcare worker with PCR-confirmed SARS-CoV-2 infection or an uninfected control (not recorded which).

V gene TRBV6-2 or TRBV6-3 combines with J gene TRBJ1-1, with D tentatively TRBD1 (6 bases). CDR1 is MNHEY, CDR2 SVGEGT, per germline. The V end was cut by 6 bases, the J end by 6 bases, with 17 bases between. This CDR3 has 14 residues. The CDR3, as DNA: TGTGCCAGCAGCCGCCGGACAGCTGGGTCTGAAGCTTTCTTT. Translating it yields CASSRRTAGSEAFF.

This chain connects TRBV7-9 to TRBJ1-2; possibly TRBD1 for D (6 bases). Germline V CDR1 and CDR2: SEHNR, FQNEAQ (reference sequence). This CDR3 contains 15 residues. V was clipped by 4 bases and J by 3 bases, with 15 bases between them. The CDR3 region is CASSSLGGQHYGYTF. In DNA form, the CDR3 reads TGTGCCAGCAGCTCCCTTGGGGGGCAACACTATGGCTACACCTTC.

V usage is TRBV29-1 and J usage is TRBJ1-3; no reliable D call. Germline CDR1 and CDR2: SQVTM and ANQGSEA. This CDR3 region has 13 residues. Trimming took 3 bases from V and 4 from J, leaving 10 bases between them. This chain's CDR3 is CSVEVGGGNTIYF. Here the CDR3 DNA reads TGCAGCGTTGAGGTGGGCGGAGGAAACACCATATATTTT.

J is TRBJ2-3 and V is TRBV2, with a tentative D call TRBD2 (6 bases). Trimming cost V 3 bases and J 0 bases, with 13 bases left between them. Germline V lookup: CDR1 SNHLY, CDR2 FYNNEI. CDR3 size: 16 residues. This CDR3 reads CASSEAGISSTDTQYF. The CDR3 nucleotides are TGTGCCAGCAGTGAGGCGGGAATCTCTAGCACAGATACGCAGTATTTT.

The genes are TRBV7-2 and TRBJ1-2; D is unclear. The CDR3 totals 13 residues. Germline V gives CDR1 SGHTA, CDR2 FQGNSA. V was trimmed by 0 bases and J by 0 bases, leaving 2 bases between them. The chain's CDR3 is CASSLATNYGYTF. The CDR3 DNA reads TGTGCCAGCAGCTTAGCAACTAACTATGGCTACACCTTC.

This clonotype was seen at least ten times. The rearrangement links TRBV7-3 to TRBJ2-2, with D unresolved. Trimming stripped 6 bases from V and 0 bases from J, with 8 bases between. Germline values: CDR1 SGHTA, CDR2 FQGTGA. The length of the CDR3 is 14 residues. The CDR3 DNA sequence: TGTGCCAGCAGAATATCTACGAACACCGGGGAGCTGTTTTTT. This codes for CASRISTNTGELFF.

This clonotype was found a few times. The chain joins TRBV2 to TRBJ1-6, with TRBD1 matching over 9 bases. The CDR3 totals 14 residues. Germline assignment: CDR1 SNHLY and CDR2 FYNNEI. Germline trimming cut 9 bases from V and 6 bases from J; bases unmatched to any gene: 6. In DNA form, the CDR3 reads TGTGCCAGACAGACAGGGGGAGTTAATTCACCCCTCCACTTT. Amino acid sequence: CARQTGGVNSPLHF.

This clonotype has more than one count but fewer than ten. This rearrangement joins TRBV7-9 to TRBJ2-7, with TRBD2 matching 13 bases. J was trimmed by 2 bases and V by 4 bases; bases with no gene match: 2. CDR3 length equals 15 residues. Germline V gene lookup returns CDR1 SEHNR and CDR2 FQNEAQ (reference sequence). CDR3 sequence (DNA): TGTGCCAGCAGCTCTGGACTAGCGGGGGCCTACGAGCAGTACTTC. As protein: CASSSGLAGAYEQYF.